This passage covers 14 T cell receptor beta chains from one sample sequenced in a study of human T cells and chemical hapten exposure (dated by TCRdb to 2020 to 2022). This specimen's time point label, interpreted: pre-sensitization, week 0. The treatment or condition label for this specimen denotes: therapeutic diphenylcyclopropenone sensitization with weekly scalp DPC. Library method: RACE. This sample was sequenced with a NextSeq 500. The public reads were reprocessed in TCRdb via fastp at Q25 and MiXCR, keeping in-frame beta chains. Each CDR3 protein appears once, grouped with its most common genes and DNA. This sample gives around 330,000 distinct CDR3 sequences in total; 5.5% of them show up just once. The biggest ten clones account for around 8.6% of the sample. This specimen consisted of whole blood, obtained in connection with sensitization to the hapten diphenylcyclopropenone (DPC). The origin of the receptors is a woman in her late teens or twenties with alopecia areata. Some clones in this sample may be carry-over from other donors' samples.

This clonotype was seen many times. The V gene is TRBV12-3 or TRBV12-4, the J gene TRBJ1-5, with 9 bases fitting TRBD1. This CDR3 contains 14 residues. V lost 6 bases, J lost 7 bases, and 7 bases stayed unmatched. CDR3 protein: CASSPTGGGQPQHF. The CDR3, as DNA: TGTGCCAGCAGCCCGACAGGGGGTGGACAGCCCCAGCATTTT.

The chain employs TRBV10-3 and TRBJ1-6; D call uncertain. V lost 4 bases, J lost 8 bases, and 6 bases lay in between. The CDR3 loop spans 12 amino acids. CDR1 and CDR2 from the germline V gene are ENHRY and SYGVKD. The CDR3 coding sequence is TGTGCCATCAGTGTCGGGGATTCACCCCTCCACTTT. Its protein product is CAISVGDSPLHF.

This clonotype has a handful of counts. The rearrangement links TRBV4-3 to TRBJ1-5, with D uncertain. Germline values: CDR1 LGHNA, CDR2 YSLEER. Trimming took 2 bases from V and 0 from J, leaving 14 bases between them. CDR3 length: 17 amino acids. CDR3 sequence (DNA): TGCGCCAGCAGCCAAAGGACGGGTCGAGATAGCAATCAGCCCCAGCATTTT. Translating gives CASSQRTGRDSNQPQHF.

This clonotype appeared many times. The CDR3 nucleotides are TGCAGTGCTAAGTCCGGGGACCGAGGACAGGGGATGCAAGAGACCCAGTACTTC. Amino acid sequence: CSAKSGDRGQGMQETQYF. V usage is TRBV20-1 and J usage is TRBJ2-5; 9 nucleotides line up with TRBD1. There are 18 residues in the CDR3. V lost 4 bases to trimming and J lost 2 bases; unmatched junction nucleotides: 17. Germline CDR1 reads DFQATT; CDR2 reads SNEGSKA (reference sequence).

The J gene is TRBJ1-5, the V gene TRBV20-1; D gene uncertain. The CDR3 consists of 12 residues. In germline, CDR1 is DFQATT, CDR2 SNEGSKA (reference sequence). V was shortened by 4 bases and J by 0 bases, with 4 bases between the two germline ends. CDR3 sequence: CSATYSNQPQHF. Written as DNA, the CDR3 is TGCAGTGCTACTTATAGCAATCAGCCCCAGCATTTT.

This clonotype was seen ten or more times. The CDR3 DNA follows: TGTGCCAGCAGTATAAGCGGGGGGTCGGGCACAGATACGCAGTATTTT. It codes for CASSISGGSGTDTQYF. The chain has TRBV6-1 and TRBJ2-3, with 9 bases matching TRBD2. V lost 5 bases, J lost 1 base, and 7 bases stayed unmatched. Germline assignment: CDR1 MNHNS and CDR2 SASEGT. The CDR3 extends over 16 amino acids.

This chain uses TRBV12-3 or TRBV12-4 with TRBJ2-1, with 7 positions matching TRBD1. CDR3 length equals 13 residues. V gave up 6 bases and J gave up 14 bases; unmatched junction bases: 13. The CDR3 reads CASSSRQGPRKFF. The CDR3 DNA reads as TGTGCCAGCAGCAGTAGACAGGGACCGCGAAAGTTCTTC.

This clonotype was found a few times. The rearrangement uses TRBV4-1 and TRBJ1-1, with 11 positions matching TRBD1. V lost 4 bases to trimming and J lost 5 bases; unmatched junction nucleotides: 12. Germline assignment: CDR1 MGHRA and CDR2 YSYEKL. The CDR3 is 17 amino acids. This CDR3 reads CASSLGVNWDRGTEAFF. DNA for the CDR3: TGCGCCAGCAGCCTCGGAGTTAACTGGGACAGGGGGACTGAAGCTTTCTTT.

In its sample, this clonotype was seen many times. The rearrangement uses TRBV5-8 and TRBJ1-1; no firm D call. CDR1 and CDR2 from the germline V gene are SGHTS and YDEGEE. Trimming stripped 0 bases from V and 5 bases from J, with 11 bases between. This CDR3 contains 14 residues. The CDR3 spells CASSLGEVRTEAFF. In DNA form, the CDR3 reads TGTGCCAGCAGCTTGGGGGAAGTAAGAACTGAAGCTTTCTTT.

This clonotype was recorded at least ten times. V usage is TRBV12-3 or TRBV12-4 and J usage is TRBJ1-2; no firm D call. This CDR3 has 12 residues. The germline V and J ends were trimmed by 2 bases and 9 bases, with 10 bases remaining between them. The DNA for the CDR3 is TGTGCCAGCAGTTTATCTGGGGATAGCTACACCTTC. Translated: CASSLSGDSYTF.

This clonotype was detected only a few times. The chain's CDR3 is CASSPSFIGAPPPEQYF. The CDR3 bases are TGTGCCAGCAGCCCGTCATTTATAGGGGCCCCACCGCCCGAGCAGTACTTC. The V and J genes are TRBV28 and TRBJ2-7, with a tentative D call TRBD1 (5 bases). The CDR3 is made up of 17 amino acids. The germline gives CDR1 MDHEN, CDR2 SYDVKM. Trimming shortened V by 6 bases and J by 6 bases, and 27 bases separated the two germline ends.

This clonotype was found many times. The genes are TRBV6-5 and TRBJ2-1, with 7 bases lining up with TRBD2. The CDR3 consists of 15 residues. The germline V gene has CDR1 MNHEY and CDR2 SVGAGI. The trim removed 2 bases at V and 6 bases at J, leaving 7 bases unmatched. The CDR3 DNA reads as TGTGCCAGCAGTTACCTATCCGGCGGGGGCAATGAGCAGTTCTTC. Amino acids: CASSYLSGGGNEQFF.

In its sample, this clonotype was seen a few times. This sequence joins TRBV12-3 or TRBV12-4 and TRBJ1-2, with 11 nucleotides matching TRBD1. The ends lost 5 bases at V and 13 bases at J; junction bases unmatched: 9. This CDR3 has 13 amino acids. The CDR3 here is CASSTYGQGAGTF. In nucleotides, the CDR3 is TGTGCCAGCAGTACCTACGGACAGGGGGCCGGCACCTTC.

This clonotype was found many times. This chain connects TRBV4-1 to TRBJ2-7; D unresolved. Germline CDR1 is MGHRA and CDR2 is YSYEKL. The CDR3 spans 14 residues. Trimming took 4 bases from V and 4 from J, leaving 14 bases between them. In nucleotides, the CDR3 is TGCGCCAGCAGCCCGATGGCCCCGGGTTACGAGCAGTACTTC. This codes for CASSPMAPGYEQYF.